This TCR beta chain emerged from a study of cytomegalovirus exposure and HLA in healthy donors. Primers for the PCR totalled 60 Vbeta and 13 Jbeta. Clones were sequenced by immunoSEQ multiplex PCR, and TCRdb holds only the in-frame ones, with some missing. The sample records about 170,000 clones, 65% to 75% being singletons. V lost 5 bases, J lost 4 bases, and 7 bases stayed unmatched. CDR3 length equals 14 residues. Per the germline V gene, CDR1 is LNHDA and CDR2 is SQIVND (reference sequence). Study results and limitations: The classifier reportedly diagnosed cytomegalovirus status with high sensitivity and specificity. Researchers catalogued some 160 TCR beta chains as cytomegalovirus-associated. Immune exposure information available was restricted to CMV serostatus.

Points on this clone: The antigen is not known.

This receptor was taken from a girl between 10 and 17 years old in good health and CMV-seronegative. The chain carries TRBV19 and TRBJ1-2; 7 bases line up with TRBD1. Sample: PBMCs. CDR3 sequence: CASSEGAAAYGYTF. The CDR3 DNA follows: TGTGCCAGTAGTGAGGGGGCGGCGGCCTATGGCTACACCTTC. Based on the CDR3 plus reference TRBV19 and TRBJ1-2, the full variable domain is DGGITQSPKYLFRKEGQNVTLSCEQNLNHDAMYWYRQDPGQGLRLIYYSQIVNDFQKGDIAEGYSVSREKKESFPLTVTSAQKNPTAFYLCASSEGAAAYGYTFGSGTRLTVV.